This T cell receptor beta chain was identified in a study of T cell changes during pregnancy in multiple sclerosis. Sequencing was performed with immunoSEQ multiplex PCR; in TCRdb, only in-frame clones are kept and a portion is missing. The table lists 35,000 to 45,000 clones, just under 95% of them singletons, with 6.5% to 9.5% in the top ten. This CDR3 is 12 amino acids long. The V end was cut by 2 bases, the J end by 8 bases, with 9 bases between. Germline V gives CDR1 MGHDK, CDR2 SYGVNS. V usage is TRBV25-1 and J usage is TRBJ1-2, with D unclear. The specimen comprised CD8+ T cells from peripheral blood mononuclear cells, sampled in the third trimester of pregnancy. The source of this sequence is a female donor with multiple sclerosis, enrolled in a pregnancy study. For the CDR3, the DNA is TGTGCCAGCAGTGAAGTGAGGGCAGGCTACACCTTC. It specifies CASSEVRAGYTF.